Below are 7 T cell receptor beta chains sequenced from a single sample in a study of cytomegalovirus exposure and HLA in healthy donors. The PCR made use of 60 Vbeta and 13 Jbeta primers. Profiled with immunoSEQ multiplex PCR; TCRdb holds only in-frame clones, not every one. The data show approximately 120,000 clones, 75% to 85% seen once. Sequencing used PBMCs. These receptors originate from a man aged 45 to 65 in good health and CMV-seronegative.

The table lists this clone with a few counts. J is TRBJ1-4 and V is TRBV15, with TRBD1 identical over 11 bases. Germline CDR1 reads LNHNV; CDR2 reads YYDKDF (reference sequence). With V trimmed by 0 bases and J by 9 bases, 6 bases remained unmatched. CDR3 length: 16 amino acids. CDR3 DNA sequence: TGTGCCACCAGCAGAGAGTTAGGGACAGGGGGAAAAAAACTGTTTTTT. It yields the protein CATSRELGTGGKKLFF.

The rearrangement joins TRBV4-3 to TRBJ1-1; D may be TRBD1 (5 bases). Germline-derived CDR1 and CDR2 are LGHNA and YSLEER. Deletions cut 0 bases from V and 3 bases from J, with 8 bases between. The length of the CDR3 is 14 residues. The CDR3 protein is CASSQERRDTEAFF. DNA of the CDR3: TGCGCCAGCAGCCAAGAACGCAGGGACACTGAAGCTTTCTTT.

This rearrangement joins TRBV9 to TRBJ2-3, with 12 nucleotides matching TRBD2. Germline V CDR1 and CDR2: SGDLS, YYNGEE. The CDR3 consists of 17 residues. Trimming removed 0 bases from V and 4 bases from J; junction bases left unmatched: 6. The chain's CDR3 is CASSVGPSGGVSDTQYF. The CDR3 DNA follows: TGTGCCAGCAGCGTAGGCCCTAGCGGGGGGGTCTCAGATACGCAGTATTTT.

The chain is built from TRBV7-9 and TRBJ1-1; 10 nucleotides agree with TRBD1. CDR1 SEHNR and CDR2 FQNEAQ come from the germline V gene (reference sequence). The ends lost 6 bases at V and 5 bases at J; junction bases unmatched: 6. This CDR3 region has 14 residues. As DNA, the CDR3 is TGTGCCAGCAGTACGACAGGGGGCATGACTGAAGCTTTCTTT. This translates into CASSTTGGMTEAFF.

This rearrangement joins TRBV5-8 to TRBJ1-2; D perhaps matches TRBD1 (5 bases). The germline V and J ends were trimmed by 4 bases and 4 bases, with 17 bases remaining between them. Germline CDR1 is SGHTS and CDR2 is YDEGEE. The CDR3 covers 15 residues. CDR3 DNA sequence: TGTGCCAGCAGCCAGGGCGGGGAGTCCCCCTATGGCTACACCTTC. The encoded protein is CASSQGGESPYGYTF. Variable domain in full (rest from reference TRBV5-8 and TRBJ1-2): EAGVTQSPTHLIKTRGQQATLRCSPISGHTSVYWYQQALGLGLQFLLWYDEGEERNRGNFPPRFSGRQFPNYSSELNVNALELEDSALYLCASSQGGESPYGYTFGSGTRLTVV.

V usage is TRBV6-1 and J usage is TRBJ1-5, with a possible D match to TRBD1 (6 bases). There are 13 residues in the CDR3. V lost 8 bases and J 3 bases, leaving 11 bases between the germline ends. CDR1 and CDR2 from the germline V gene are MNHNS and SASEGT. CDR3: CASLMGANQPQHF. The CDR3 DNA sequence: TGTGCCAGCCTGATGGGGGCCAATCAGCCCCAGCATTTT.

The rearrangement links TRBV5-4 to TRBJ1-6; no clear D. Germline V gene sequence: CDR1 SGHNT, CDR2 YYREEE (reference sequence). The V and J ends lost 0 bases and 8 bases respectively, with 9 bases between them. The CDR3 runs 14 residues. CDR3 coding DNA: TGTGCCAGCAGCTTGGACCAAGCGGATTCACCCCTCCACTTT. Protein product: CASSLDQADSPLHF.